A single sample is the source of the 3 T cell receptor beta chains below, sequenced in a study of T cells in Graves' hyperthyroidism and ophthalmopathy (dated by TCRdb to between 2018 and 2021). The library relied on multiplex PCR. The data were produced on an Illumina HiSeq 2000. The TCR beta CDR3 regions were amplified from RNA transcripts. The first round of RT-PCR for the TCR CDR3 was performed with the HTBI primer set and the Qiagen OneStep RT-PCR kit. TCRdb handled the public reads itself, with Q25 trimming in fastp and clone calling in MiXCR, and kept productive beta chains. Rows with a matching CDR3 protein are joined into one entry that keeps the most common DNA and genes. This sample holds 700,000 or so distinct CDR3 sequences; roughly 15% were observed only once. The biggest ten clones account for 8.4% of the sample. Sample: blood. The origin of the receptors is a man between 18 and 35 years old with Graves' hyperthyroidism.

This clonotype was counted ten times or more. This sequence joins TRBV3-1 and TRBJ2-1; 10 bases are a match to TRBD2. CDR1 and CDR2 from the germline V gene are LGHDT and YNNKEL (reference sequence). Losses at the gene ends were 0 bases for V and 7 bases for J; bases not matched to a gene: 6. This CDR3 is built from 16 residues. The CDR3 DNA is TGTGCCAGCAGCCAAGACTGGGGACTAGCGACGAATGAGCAGTTCTTC. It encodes CASSQDWGLATNEQFF.

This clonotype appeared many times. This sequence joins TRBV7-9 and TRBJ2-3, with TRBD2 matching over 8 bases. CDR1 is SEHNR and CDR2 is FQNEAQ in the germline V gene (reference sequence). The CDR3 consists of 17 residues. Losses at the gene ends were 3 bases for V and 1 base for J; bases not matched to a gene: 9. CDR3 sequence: CASSFTSAGVGTDTQYF. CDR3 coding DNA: TGTGCCAGCAGCTTTACATCAGCGGGAGTGGGCACAGATACGCAGTATTTT.

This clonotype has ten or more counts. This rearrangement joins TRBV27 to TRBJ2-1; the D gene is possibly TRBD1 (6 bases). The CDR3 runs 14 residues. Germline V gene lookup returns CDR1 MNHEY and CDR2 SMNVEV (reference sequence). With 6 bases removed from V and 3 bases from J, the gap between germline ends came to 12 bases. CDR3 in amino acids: CASSLSTGYNEQFF. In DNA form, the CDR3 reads TGTGCCAGCAGCTTGTCGACAGGCTACAATGAGCAGTTCTTC.